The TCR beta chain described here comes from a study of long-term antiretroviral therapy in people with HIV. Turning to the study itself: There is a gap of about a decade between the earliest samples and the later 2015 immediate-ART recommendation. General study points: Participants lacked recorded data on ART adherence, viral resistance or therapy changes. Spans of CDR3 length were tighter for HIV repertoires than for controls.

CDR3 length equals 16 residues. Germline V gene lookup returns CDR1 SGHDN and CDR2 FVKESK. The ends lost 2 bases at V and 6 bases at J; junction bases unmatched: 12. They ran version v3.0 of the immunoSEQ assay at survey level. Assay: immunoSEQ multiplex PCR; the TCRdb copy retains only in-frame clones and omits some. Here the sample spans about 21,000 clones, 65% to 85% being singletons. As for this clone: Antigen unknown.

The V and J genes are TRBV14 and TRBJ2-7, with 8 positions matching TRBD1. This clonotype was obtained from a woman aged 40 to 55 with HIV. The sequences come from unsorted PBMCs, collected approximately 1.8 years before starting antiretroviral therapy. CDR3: CASSQLRGQGLGEQYF. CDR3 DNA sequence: TGTGCCAGCAGCCAACTCAGAGGACAGGGCCTTGGCGAGCAGTACTTC.